The TCR beta chain under discussion was sequenced for a study of T-cell memory formation after mild COVID-19. Constant-segment primers were used for 5'RACE, and the resulting TCR alpha and TCR beta cDNA libraries carried sample barcodes and UMIs. TCRdb reprocessed the 5' RACE reads with MiXCR, giving one entry per CDR3 protein. Among 400,000 or so distinct CDR3 sequences listed, around 21% were seen once. Only a few counts were recorded for this clonotype. Germline CDR1 reads SGHVS; CDR2 reads FQNEAQ. With 7 bases removed from V and 3 bases from J, the gap between germline ends came to 6 bases. The CDR3 totals 11 residues.

The source of this sequence is an adult woman who had mild COVID-19 (a few samples of this study predate the infection). Cell type and time point are not known. The sequenced sample was PBMCs or a T cell subset sorted from them (not recorded which). This sequence joins TRBV7-8 and TRBJ1-2, with a tentative D call TRBD1 (6 bases). The CDR3 protein is CASTGDYGYTF. The CDR3 DNA follows: TGTGCCAGCACAGGGGACTATGGCTACACCTTC.